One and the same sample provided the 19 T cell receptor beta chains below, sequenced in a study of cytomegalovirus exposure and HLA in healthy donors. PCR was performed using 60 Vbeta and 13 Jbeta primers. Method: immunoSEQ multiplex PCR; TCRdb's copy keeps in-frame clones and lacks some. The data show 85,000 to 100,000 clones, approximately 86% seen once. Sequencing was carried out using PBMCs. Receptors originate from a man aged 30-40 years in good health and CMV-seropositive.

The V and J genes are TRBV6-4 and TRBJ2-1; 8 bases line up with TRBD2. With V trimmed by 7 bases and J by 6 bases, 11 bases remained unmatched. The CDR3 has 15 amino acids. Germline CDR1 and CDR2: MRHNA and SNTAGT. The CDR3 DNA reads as TGTGCCAGCATGGAGCGGGAGAGTGGGTTCAATGAGCAGTTCTTC. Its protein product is CASMERESGFNEQFF.

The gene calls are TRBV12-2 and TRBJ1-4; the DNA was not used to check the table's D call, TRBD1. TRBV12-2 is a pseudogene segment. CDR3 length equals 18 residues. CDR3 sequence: CASRLRDRAGTTNEKLFF. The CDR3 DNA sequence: TGTGCAAGTCGCCTACGGGACAGGGCCGGCACTACTAATGAAAAACTGTTTTTT.

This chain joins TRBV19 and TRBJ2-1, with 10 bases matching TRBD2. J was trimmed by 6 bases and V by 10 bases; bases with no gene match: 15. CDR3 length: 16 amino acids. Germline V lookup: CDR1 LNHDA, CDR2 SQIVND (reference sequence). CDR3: CATSAGGPRGRNEQFF. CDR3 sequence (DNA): TGTGCCACCTCAGCGGGAGGGCCTAGGGGACGCAATGAGCAGTTCTTC.

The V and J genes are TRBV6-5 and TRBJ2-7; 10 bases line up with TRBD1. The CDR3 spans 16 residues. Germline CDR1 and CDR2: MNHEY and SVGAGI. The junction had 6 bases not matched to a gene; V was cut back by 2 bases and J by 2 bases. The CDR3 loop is CASSYPRTGGTYEQYF. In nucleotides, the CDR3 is TGTGCCAGCAGTTACCCGAGGACAGGGGGAACCTACGAGCAGTACTTC.

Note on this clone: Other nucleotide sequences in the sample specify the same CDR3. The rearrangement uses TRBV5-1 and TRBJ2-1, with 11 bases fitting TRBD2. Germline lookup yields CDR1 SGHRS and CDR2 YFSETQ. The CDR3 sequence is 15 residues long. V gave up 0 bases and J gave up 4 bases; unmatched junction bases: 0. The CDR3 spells CASSLGLAGYNEQFF. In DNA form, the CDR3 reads TGCGCCAGCAGCTTGGGACTAGCGGGGTACAATGAGCAGTTCTTC.

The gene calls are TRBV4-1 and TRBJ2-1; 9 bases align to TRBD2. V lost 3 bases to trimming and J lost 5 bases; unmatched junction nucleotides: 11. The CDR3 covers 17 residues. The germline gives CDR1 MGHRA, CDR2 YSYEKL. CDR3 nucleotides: TGCGCCAGCAGCCATCGAATGGCTAGCGGGACTAACAATGAGCAGTTCTTC. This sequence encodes CASSHRMASGTNNEQFF.

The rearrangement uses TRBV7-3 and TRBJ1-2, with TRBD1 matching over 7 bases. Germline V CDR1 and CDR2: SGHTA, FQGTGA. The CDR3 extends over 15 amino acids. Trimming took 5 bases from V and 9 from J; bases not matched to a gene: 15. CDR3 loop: CASSKTGAAKGSYTF. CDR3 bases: TGTGCCAGCAGCAAAACAGGGGCCGCGAAGGGTAGCTACACCTTC. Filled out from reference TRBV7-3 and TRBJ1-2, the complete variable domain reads GAGVSQTPSNKVTEKGKYVELRCDPISGHTALYWYRQSLGQGPEFLIYFQGTGAADDSGLPNDRFFAVRPEGSVSTLKIQRTERGDSAVYLCASSKTGAAKGSYTFGSGTRLTVV.

DNA for the CDR3: TGTGCCAGCAGCGACCGCCGTGGGACAGCTACCTACGAGCAGTACTTC. As protein: CASSDRRGTATYEQYF. The chain is built from TRBV7-6 and TRBJ2-7; 7 bases line up with TRBD1. V was clipped by 5 bases and J by 2 bases; unmatched bases: 12. This CDR3 is built from 16 residues. Germline V gene sequence: CDR1 SGHVS, CDR2 FNYEAQ.

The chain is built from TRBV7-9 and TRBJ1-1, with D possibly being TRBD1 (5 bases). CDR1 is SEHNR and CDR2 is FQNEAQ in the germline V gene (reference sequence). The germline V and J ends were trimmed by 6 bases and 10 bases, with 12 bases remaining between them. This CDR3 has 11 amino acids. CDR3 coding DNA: TGTGCCAGCAGTTCAGGGTTAGGAGCTTTCTTT. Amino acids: CASSSGLGAFF.

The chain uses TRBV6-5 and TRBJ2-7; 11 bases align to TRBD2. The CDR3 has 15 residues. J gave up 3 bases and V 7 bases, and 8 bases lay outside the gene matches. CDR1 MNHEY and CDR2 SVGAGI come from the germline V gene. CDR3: CASIDLAGGLYEQYF. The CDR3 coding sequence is TGTGCCAGCATTGACCTAGCGGGAGGTCTCTACGAGCAGTACTTC.

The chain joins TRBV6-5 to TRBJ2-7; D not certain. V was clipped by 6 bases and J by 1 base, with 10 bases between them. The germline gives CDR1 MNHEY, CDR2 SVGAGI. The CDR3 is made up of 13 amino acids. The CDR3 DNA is TGTGCCAGCAGACAAGACTTTTCCTACGAGCAGTACTTC. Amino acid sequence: CASRQDFSYEQYF.

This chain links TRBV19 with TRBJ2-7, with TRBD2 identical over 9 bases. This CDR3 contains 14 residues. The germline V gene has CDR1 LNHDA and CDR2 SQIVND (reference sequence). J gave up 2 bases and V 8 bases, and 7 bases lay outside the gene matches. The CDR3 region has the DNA TGTGCCAGTGGACAGCGGGAGGCAACCTACGAGCAGTACTTC. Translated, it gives CASGQREATYEQYF. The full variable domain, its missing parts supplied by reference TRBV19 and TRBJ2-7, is DGGITQSPKYLFRKEGQNVTLSCEQNLNHDAMYWYRQDPGQGLRLIYYSQIVNDFQKGDIAEGYSVSREKKESFPLTVTSAQKNPTAFYLCASGQREATYEQYFGPGTRLTVT.

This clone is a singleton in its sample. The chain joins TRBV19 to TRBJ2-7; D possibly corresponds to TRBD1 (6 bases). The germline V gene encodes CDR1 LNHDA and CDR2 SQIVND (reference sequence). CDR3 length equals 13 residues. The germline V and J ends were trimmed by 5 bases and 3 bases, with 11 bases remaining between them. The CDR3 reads CASSGGQHYEQYF. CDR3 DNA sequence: TGTGCCAGTAGTGGGGGACAACACTACGAGCAGTACTTC. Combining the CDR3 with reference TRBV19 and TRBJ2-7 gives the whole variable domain DGGITQSPKYLFRKEGQNVTLSCEQNLNHDAMYWYRQDPGQGLRLIYYSQIVNDFQKGDIAEGYSVSREKKESFPLTVTSAQKNPTAFYLCASSGGQHYEQYFGPGTRLTVT.

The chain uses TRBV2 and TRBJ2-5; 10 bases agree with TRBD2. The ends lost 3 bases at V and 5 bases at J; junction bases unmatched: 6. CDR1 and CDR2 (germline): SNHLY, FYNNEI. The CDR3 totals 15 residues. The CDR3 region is CASSESLAGVETQYF. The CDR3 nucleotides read TGTGCCAGCAGTGAGAGTCTAGCGGGAGTGGAGACCCAGTACTTC.

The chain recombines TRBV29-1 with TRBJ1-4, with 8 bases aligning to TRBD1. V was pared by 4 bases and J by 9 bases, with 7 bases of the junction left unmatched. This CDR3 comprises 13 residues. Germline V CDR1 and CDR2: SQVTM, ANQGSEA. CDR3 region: CSVVGQGEKKLFF. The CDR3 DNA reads TGCAGCGTTGTCGGACAGGGAGAAAAAAAACTGTTTTTT.

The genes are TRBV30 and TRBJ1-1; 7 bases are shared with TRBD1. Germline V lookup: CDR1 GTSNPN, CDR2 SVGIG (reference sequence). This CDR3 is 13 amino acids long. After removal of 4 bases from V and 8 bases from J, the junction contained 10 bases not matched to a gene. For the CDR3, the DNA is TGTGCCTGGAAGGACAGGCCCTTGGAGGAAGCTTTCTTT. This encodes CAWKDRPLEEAFF.

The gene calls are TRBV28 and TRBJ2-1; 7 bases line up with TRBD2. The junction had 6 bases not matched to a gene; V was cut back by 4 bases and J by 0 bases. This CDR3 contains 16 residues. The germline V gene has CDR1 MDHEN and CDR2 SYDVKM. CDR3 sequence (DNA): TGTGCCAGCAGTTCCCCAGCGGGGAGCTCCTACAATGAGCAGTTCTTC. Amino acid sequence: CASSSPAGSSYNEQFF.

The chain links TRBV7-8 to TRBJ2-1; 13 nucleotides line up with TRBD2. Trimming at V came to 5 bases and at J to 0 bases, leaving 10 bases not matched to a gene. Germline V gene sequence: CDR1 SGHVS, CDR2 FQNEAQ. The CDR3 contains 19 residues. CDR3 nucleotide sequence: TGTGCCAGCAGCCCCCGGACTAGCGGGAGAAGCCGCTCCTACAATGAGCAGTTCTTC. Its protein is CASSPRTSGRSRSYNEQFF.

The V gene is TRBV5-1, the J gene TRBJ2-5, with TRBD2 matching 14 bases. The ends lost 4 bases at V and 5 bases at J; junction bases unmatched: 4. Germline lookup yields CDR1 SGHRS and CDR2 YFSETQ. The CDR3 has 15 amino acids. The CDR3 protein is CASSERLAGGETQYF. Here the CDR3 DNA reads TGCGCCAGCAGCGAACGACTAGCGGGAGGGGAGACCCAGTACTTC.